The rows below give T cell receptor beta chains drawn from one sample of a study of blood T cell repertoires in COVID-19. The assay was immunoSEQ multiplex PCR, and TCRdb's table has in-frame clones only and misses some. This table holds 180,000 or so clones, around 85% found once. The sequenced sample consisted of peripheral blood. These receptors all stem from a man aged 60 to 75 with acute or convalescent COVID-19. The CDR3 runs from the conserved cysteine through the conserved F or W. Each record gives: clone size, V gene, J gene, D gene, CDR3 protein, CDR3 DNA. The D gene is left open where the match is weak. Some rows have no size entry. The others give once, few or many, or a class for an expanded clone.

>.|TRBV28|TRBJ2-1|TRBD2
CASSHLAGAAYNEQFF
TGTGCCAGCAGTCATCTAGCGGGAGCCGCCTACAATGAGCAGTTCTTC
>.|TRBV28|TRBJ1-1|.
CASGVKRRTDTEAFF
TGTGCCAGTGGAGTTAAGAGGCGTACTGACACTGAAGCTTTCTTT
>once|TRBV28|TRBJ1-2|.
CASSLGTARILYGYTF
TGTGCCAGCAGTTTGGGTACAGCCCGAATACTCTATGGCTACACCTTC
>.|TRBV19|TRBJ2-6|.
CASSIGSGANVLTF
TGTGCCAGTAGTATCGGCTCTGGGGCCAACGTCCTGACTTTC
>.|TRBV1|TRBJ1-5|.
CTSSLGGSNQPQHF
TGCACCAGCAGCTTGGGGGGTAGCAATCAGCCCCAGCATTTT
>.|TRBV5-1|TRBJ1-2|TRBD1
CASSVGTGNRYGYTF
TGCGCCAGCAGCGTCGGGACAGGCAACCGCTATGGCTACACCTTC
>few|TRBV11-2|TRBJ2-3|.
CASSPTWTPDTKYF
TGTGCCAGCAGCCCGACTTGGACTCCAGATACGAAGTATTTT
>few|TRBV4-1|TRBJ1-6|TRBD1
CASSLALGPGQGAPLHF
TGCGCCAGCAGCCTAGCTTTGGGTCCGGGACAGGGGGCACCCCTCCACTTT
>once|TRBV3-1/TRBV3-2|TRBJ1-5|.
CASSQDRGRAQPQHF
TGTGCCAGCAGCCAAGATCGCGGCAGGGCACAGCCCCAGCATTTT
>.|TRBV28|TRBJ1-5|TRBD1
CASSSGQGTGSNQPQHF
TGTGCCAGCAGTTCGGGACAGGGGACGGGAAGCAATCAGCCCCAGCATTTT
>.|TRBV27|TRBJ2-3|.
CASSSRGTDTQYF
TGTGCCAGCAGTAGCCGGGGCACAGATACGCAGTATTTT
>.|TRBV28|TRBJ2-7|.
CASSPSEARGGGKQYF
TGTGCCAGCAGTCCCAGTGAGGCAAGGGGGGGCGGGAAGCAGTACTTC
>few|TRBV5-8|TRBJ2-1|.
CASSPRVDEQFF
TGTGCCAGCAGCCCGAGGGTCGATGAGCAGTTCTTC
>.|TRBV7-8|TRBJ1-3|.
CASSFTGTAGNTIYF
TGTGCCAGCAGCTTTACAGGGACCGCTGGAAACACCATATATTTT
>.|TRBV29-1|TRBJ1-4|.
CSVLGAGNEKLFF
TGCAGCGTTCTAGGGGCCGGCAATGAAAAACTGTTTTTT
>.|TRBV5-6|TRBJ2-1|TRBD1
CASSPDRGPYNEQFF
TGTGCCAGCAGCCCGGACAGGGGCCCATACAATGAGCAGTTCTTC
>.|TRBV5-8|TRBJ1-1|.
CASSRVVGVLSTEAFF
TGTGCCAGCAGCCGGGTCGTCGGGGTATTAAGCACTGAAGCTTTCTTT
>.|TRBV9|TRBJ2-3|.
CASSVRPLARQNPDTQYF
TGTGCCAGCAGCGTTCGTCCGCTAGCGCGGCAAAATCCAGATACGCAGTATTTT
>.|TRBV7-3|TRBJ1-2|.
CASSTGEGRGYTF
TGTGCCAGCAGCACCGGGGAGGGGCGAGGCTACACCTTC
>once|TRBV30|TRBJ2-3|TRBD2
CAWRYSGSGGTQYF
TGTGCCTGGAGGTATAGCGGGAGTGGTGGTACGCAGTATTTT
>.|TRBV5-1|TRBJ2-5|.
CASSSGGAGETQYF
TGCGCCAGCAGCTCTGGGGGGGCAGGGGAGACCCAGTACTTC
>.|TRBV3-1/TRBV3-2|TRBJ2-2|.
CASSQGAAGELFF
TGTGCCAGCAGCCAGGGGGCCGCCGGGGAGCTGTTTTTT
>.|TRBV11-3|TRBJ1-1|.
CASSLGAGDTEAFF
TGTGCCAGCAGCCTTGGCGCAGGGGACACTGAAGCTTTCTTT
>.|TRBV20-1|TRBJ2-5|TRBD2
CSASPFREGSETQYF
TGCAGTGCTAGTCCCTTTCGGGAGGGCTCAGAGACCCAGTACTTC
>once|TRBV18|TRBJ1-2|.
CASSPAGARYGYTF
TGTGCCAGCTCACCAGCTGGGGCACGCTATGGCTACACCTTC
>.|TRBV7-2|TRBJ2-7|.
CASSLEGAGLAYEQYF
TGTGCCAGCAGCTTAGAGGGAGCGGGCTTAGCCTACGAGCAGTACTTC
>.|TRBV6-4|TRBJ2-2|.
CASSDSGGEAGELFF
TGTGCCAGCAGTGACTCCGGGGGAGAGGCCGGGGAGCTGTTTTTT
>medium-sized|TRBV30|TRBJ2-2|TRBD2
CAWRPPLTGTSGRGTGELFF
TGTGCCTGGAGACCACCTCTTACCGGGACTAGCGGGAGGGGGACCGGGGAGCTGTTTTTT
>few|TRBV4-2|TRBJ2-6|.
CASSQDSVSGANVLTF
TGTGCCAGCAGCCAAGATTCCGTCTCTGGGGCCAACGTCCTGACTTTC
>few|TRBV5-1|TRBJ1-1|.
CASSLGLGQMNTEAFF
TGCGCCAGCAGCTTGGGTCTAGGACAGATGAACACTGAAGCTTTCTTT
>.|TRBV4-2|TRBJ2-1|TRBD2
CASSQGRGGWEPNNEQFF
TGTGCCAGCAGCCAAGGTCGGGGAGGGTGGGAGCCTAACAATGAGCAGTTCTTC
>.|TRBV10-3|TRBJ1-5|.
CAISEFVIEGNQPQHF
TGTGCCATCAGTGAGTTTGTGATCGAGGGCAATCAGCCCCAGCATTTT
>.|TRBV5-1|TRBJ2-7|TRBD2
CASSRMGGIRYEQYF
TGCGCCAGCAGCCGGATGGGAGGGATCCGCTACGAGCAGTACTTC
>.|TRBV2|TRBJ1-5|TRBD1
CASRGDRGQPQHF
TGTGCCAGCAGGGGGGACAGGGGTCAGCCCCAGCATTTT
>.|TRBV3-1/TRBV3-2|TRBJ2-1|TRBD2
CASSLSGRPPGQFF
TGTGCCAGCAGCCTTAGCGGGAGGCCCCCGGGGCAGTTCTTC
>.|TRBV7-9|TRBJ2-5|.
CASSPTRRETQYF
TGTGCCAGCAGCCCAACTAGGAGAGAGACCCAGTACTTC
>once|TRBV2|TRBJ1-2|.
CASSDEFNYGYTF
TGTGCCAGCAGTGACGAGTTTAACTATGGCTACACCTTC
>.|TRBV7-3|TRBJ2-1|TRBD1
CASSPSGGLYNEQFF
TGTGCCAGCAGCCCCTCAGGGGGCCTCTACAATGAGCAGTTCTTC
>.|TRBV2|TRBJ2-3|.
CASRWQGTDTQYF
TGTGCCAGCAGGTGGCAGGGCACAGATACGCAGTATTTT
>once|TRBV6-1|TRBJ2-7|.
CASSEIPPGYEQYF
TGTGCCAGCAGTGAGATTCCCCCGGGGTACGAGCAGTACTTC